This TCR beta chain was documented in a study of OX40 agonist ivuxolimab in advanced cancers. In regard to this clone: The antigen is undetermined.

General study points: Not determined was the antigen specificity of the expanded peripheral T cells. Normalized expansion of T-cell clones was also low for some nonresponders. At 0.1 to 3.0 mg/kg, clonal expansion of CD4+ and CD8+ blood T cells had occurred by week 6.

CDR1 is LGHNA, CDR2 YSLEER, per germline. Trimming removed 4 bases at V and 1 base at J, with 13 bases between. The CDR3 length is 15 residues. Clones were read by immunoSEQ multiplex PCR, and TCRdb kept only the in-frame ones, dropping some. The sample lists over 40,000 clones, about 90% occurring once. The sequence derives from an adult with an advanced solid tumor such as melanoma, head and neck, liver or kidney cancer. This material consisted of CD4+ or CD8+ T cells sorted from blood, taken in a trial of the OX40 agonist ivuxolimab. The chain carries TRBV4-3 and TRBJ1-2; D is undetermined. The CDR3 sequence is CASSPGRADNYGYTF. The CDR3 DNA reads as TGCGCCAGCAGCCCCGGGAGGGCGGATAACTATGGCTACACCTTC.